A selection of T cell receptor beta chains follows, all from one sample in a study of beta chain features in type 1 diabetes. Profiling relied on immunoSEQ multiplex PCR, and the TCRdb table lists in-frame clones only, not all of them. The sample lists some 360,000 clones, around 10% seen once, with about 0.6% in the top ten. The sample was central memory CD4+ T cells from blood. These receptors originate from a man aged 30 to 45 with type 1 diabetes. The CDR3 runs from the conserved cysteine through the conserved F or W. D genes are given only for firm matches. The listing skips clone size in some rows; elsewhere it reads once, few, many or a size class.

. | 14 | TRBJ2-1 | TRBD2 | TRBV7-8 | CASSRREAQNEQFF | TGTGCCAGCAGCAGGCGGGAGGCCCAAAATGAGCAGTTCTTC
few | 16 | TRBJ2-5 | TRBD1 | TRBV7-2 | CASSFRGPSLQETQYF | TGTGCCAGCAGCTTCAGGGGGCCCTCCCTCCAAGAGACCCAGTACTTC
. | 10 | TRBJ2-5 | . | TRBV2 | CASRSFTLYF | TGTGCCAGCAGGTCCTTTACCCTGTACTTC
. | 13 | TRBJ1-1 | . | TRBV7-2 | CASSSGQHTEAFF | TGTGCCAGCAGCTCGGGACAACACACTGAAGCTTTCTTT
few | 11 | TRBJ2-7 | . | TRBV27 | CASSRYYEQYF | TGTGCCAGCAGCAGATACTACGAGCAGTACTTC
few | 12 | TRBJ2-3 | TRBD1 | TRBV11-2 | CASSLGTGAQYF | TGTGCCAGCAGCCTGGGGACAGGGGCGCAGTATTTT
few | 14 | TRBJ2-2 | . | TRBV29-1 | CSVVNRANTGELFF | TGCAGCGTTGTAAACAGGGCAAACACCGGGGAGCTGTTTTTT
few | 13 | TRBJ2-7 | . | TRBV18 | CASSPASLYEQYF | TGTGCCAGCTCACCGGCCTCCCTCTACGAGCAGTACTTC
. | 14 | TRBJ2-1 | TRBD1 | TRBV28 | CASSLGSTGGRGLF | TGTGCCAGCAGTTTAGGGTCCACAGGGGGCCGTGGGCTCTTC
few | 11 | TRBJ2-3 | . | TRBV28 | CASSRSNTQYF | TGTGCCAGCAGTCGAAGTAATACGCAGTATTTT
few | 15 | TRBJ2-5 | . | TRBV19 | CASSIEVQAQETQYF | TGTGCCAGTAGTATAGAAGTACAGGCGCAAGAGACCCAGTACTTC
. | 15 | TRBJ2-4 | . | TRBV6-5 | CASRREGVAKNIQYF | TGTGCCAGCAGGAGGGAGGGGGTAGCCAAAAACATTCAGTACTTC
. | 16 | TRBJ2-7 | TRBD1 | TRBV4-3 | CASSQDRDRATKEQYF | TGCGCCAGCAGCCAAGATCGTGACAGGGCGACAAAAGAGCAGTACTTC
. | 13 | TRBJ1-2 | . | TRBV14 | CASSQGAFYGYTF | TGTGCCAGCAGCCAAGGCGCGTTCTATGGCTACACCTTC
few | 15 | TRBJ2-1 | TRBD2 | TRBV6-1 | CASSSRTSVYNEQFF | TGTGCCAGCAGTTCTCGGACTAGCGTTTACAATGAGCAGTTCTTC
. | 16 | TRBJ2-3 | TRBD1 | TRBV7-6 | CASSKRQGARTDTQYF | TGTGCCAGCAGCAAACGACAGGGGGCCAGGACAGATACGCAGTATTTT
. | 19 | TRBJ2-1 | TRBD2 | TRBV27 | CASSLRLNFGLADHNEQFF | TGTGCCAGCAGTTTAAGGTTAAACTTCGGACTAGCGGACCACAATGAGCAGTTCTTC
. | 15 | TRBJ2-1 | . | TRBV7-2 | CASSALGGSYNEQFF | TGTGCCAGCAGCGCCTTGGGGGGCTCCTACAATGAGCAGTTCTTC
few | 17 | TRBJ2-2 | TRBD2 | TRBV7-6 | CASSLEASGRRTGELFF | TGTGCCAGCAGCTTAGAAGCTAGCGGGAGGCGGACCGGGGAGCTGTTTTTT
. | 15 | TRBJ2-7 | . | TRBV4-1 | CASSQGPGGTYEQYF | TGCGCCAGCAGCCAGGGGCCTGGCGGGACCTACGAGCAGTACTTC
. | 13 | TRBJ1-2 | . | TRBV7-3 | CASSLDSNYGYTF | TGTGCCAGCAGCTTAGACAGCAACTATGGCTACACCTTC
few | 12 | TRBJ2-1 | . | TRBV7-9 | CASSPTSEEQFF | TGTGCCAGCAGCCCCACTTCGGAGGAGCAGTTCTTC
. | 18 | TRBJ2-2 | . | TRBV19 | CASSPMGPGRGRSGELFF | TGTGCCAGTAGTCCTATGGGCCCTGGGCGAGGACGTAGCGGGGAGCTGTTTTTT
few | 12 | TRBJ2-7 | . | TRBV5-1 | CASSFTGTEQYF | TGCGCCAGCAGCTTCACAGGGACCGAGCAGTACTTC
few | 16 | TRBJ2-6 | . | TRBV14 | CASSQGAASGANVLTF | TGTGCCAGCAGCCAAGGGGCAGCCTCTGGGGCCAACGTCCTGACTTTC
many | 10 | TRBJ2-3 | . | TRBV28 | CATLQYTQYF | TGTGCCACCTTGCAGTATACGCAGTATTTT
few | 14 | TRBJ1-5 | . | TRBV6-5 | CASSLTGGNQPQHF | TGTGCCAGCAGTCTAACAGGAGGCAATCAGCCCCAGCATTTT